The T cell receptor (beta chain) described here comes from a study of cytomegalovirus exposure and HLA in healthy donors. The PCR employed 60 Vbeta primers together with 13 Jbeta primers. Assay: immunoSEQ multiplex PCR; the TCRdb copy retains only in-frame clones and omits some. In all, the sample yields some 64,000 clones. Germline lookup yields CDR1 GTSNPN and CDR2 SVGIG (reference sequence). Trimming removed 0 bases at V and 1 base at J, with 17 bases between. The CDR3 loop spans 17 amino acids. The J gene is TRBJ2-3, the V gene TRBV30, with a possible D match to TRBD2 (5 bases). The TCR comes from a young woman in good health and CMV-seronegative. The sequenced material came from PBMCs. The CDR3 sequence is CAWSVPKPTRGTDTQYF. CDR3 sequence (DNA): TGTGCCTGGAGTGTACCGAAACCGACGCGGGGCACAGATACGCAGTATTTT.